Following are 29 T cell receptor beta chains from one sample sequenced in a study of high-grade serous ovarian cancer treatment subgroups. Tumor samples were obtained before definitive surgery or chemotherapy. The repertoire was sequenced with immunoSEQ multiplex PCR; TCRdb's copy has only in-frame clones and lacks some. The sample lists approximately 2,500 clones, around 67% occurring once. Sequenced input: tumor tissue. Receptor source: a human donor with high-grade serous ovarian cancer.

In its sample, this clone ranks as large (0.1 to 1%). This chain links TRBV2 with TRBJ2-7; no clear D gene. The CDR3 is 12 amino acids. Germline V gene data show CDR1 as SNHLY and CDR2 as FYNNEI. V dropped 1 base and J dropped 3 bases, with 4 bases sitting between them. The CDR3 protein is CASSEEDYEQYF. CDR3 nucleotides: TGTGCCAGCAGTGAAGAGGACTACGAGCAGTACTTC.

The chain has TRBV11-1 and TRBJ2-7; possible D gene TRBD2, 6 bases. This CDR3 is built from 14 residues. Germline assignment: CDR1 SGHAT and CDR2 FQDESV (reference sequence). With 0 bases removed from V and 0 bases from J, the gap between germline ends came to 6 bases. CDR3 region: CASSLAGSSYEQYF. In DNA, the CDR3 is TGTGCCAGCAGCTTAGCCGGGAGCTCCTACGAGCAGTACTTC.

The chain uses TRBV4-3 and TRBJ2-1; 13 bases match TRBD2. The CDR3 runs to 19 residues. The germline V gene encodes CDR1 LGHNA and CDR2 YSLEER. Germline trimming cut 1 base from V and 8 bases from J; bases unmatched to any gene: 14. For the CDR3, the DNA is TGCGCCAGCAGCCAAGTAGTCAGCTCCGGGACTAGCGGGAACCATGAGCAGTTCTTC. Protein product: CASSQVVSSGTSGNHEQFF.

This chain connects TRBV10-3 to TRBJ2-7; TRBD2 aligns across 7 bases. The V segment lost 2 bases and the J segment 3 bases; nucleotides outside the gene matches: 4. There are 14 residues in the CDR3. In germline, CDR1 is ENHRY, CDR2 SYGVKD. The CDR3 loop is CAISERGGDYEQYF. The CDR3 nucleotides are TGTGCCATCAGTGAGCGCGGGGGAGACTACGAGCAGTACTTC.

This chain uses TRBV30 with TRBJ1-4, with no clear D. Trimming pared 3 bases from V and 7 bases from J, leaving 9 bases between. The germline V gene encodes CDR1 GTSNPN and CDR2 SVGIG (reference sequence). The CDR3 loop spans 12 amino acids. Written as DNA, the CDR3 is TGTGCCTGGAGATTATTCGGTGAAAAACTGTTTTTT. This encodes CAWRLFGEKLFF.

The gene calls are TRBV28 and TRBJ1-2, with a tentative D call TRBD1 (5 bases). Germline V gene data show CDR1 as MDHEN and CDR2 as SYDVKM. Trimming took 6 bases from V and 8 from J, leaving 19 bases between them. This CDR3 spans 14 amino acids. As DNA, the CDR3 is TGTGCCAGCAGCCCGGGCGGGACGAAACGCGGCTACACCTTC. Translated: CASSPGGTKRGYTF.

This sequence joins TRBV7-2 and TRBJ1-1; 11 bases agree with TRBD1. There are 16 residues in the CDR3. With 2 bases clipped from V and 4 bases from J, the junction kept 6 bases outside the gene matches. Germline CDR1 reads SGHTA; CDR2 reads FQGNSA. The CDR3 DNA follows: TGTGCCAGCAGCTTATCCTCCGGGACAGGGGGCACTGAAGCTTTCTTT. Its translation is CASSLSSGTGGTEAFF.

J is TRBJ2-5 and V is TRBV5-1; D possibly corresponds to TRBD2 (5 bases). CDR1 is SGHRS and CDR2 is YFSETQ in the germline V gene. The CDR3 runs to 14 residues. Deletions cut 0 bases from V and 0 bases from J, with 6 bases between. The CDR3 reads CASSLGRYQETQYF. CDR3 in DNA: TGCGCCAGCAGCTTGGGGAGGTACCAAGAGACCCAGTACTTC.

This clone has a handful of counts. The chain links TRBV7-5 to TRBJ2-7. TRBV7-5 is a pseudogene. CDR3 length: 17 residues. CDR3 nucleotide sequence: TGTGCCAGAAGCGCAAAGATACGAAATCCTCAACCCTACGAGCAGTACTTC. Translated: CARSAKIRNPQPYEQYF.

This clone was observed a few times. V usage is TRBV19 and J usage is TRBJ2-5, with D unresolved. From germline, CDR1 is LNHDA and CDR2 SQIVND (reference sequence). The CDR3 is made up of 11 amino acids. V lost 10 bases and J lost 2, with 8 bases in between. The DNA of the CDR3 is TGTGCCACCGAACAGCAAGAGACCCAGTACTTC. Protein product: CATEQQETQYF.

The genes are TRBV30 and TRBJ1-1; 9 bases map to TRBD1. Losses at the gene ends were 7 bases for V and 3 bases for J; bases not matched to a gene: 6. Germline-derived CDR1 and CDR2 are GTSNPN and SVGIG (reference sequence). The CDR3 is made up of 13 amino acids. The CDR3 here is CAFNDRGYTEAFF. In nucleotides, the CDR3 is TGTGCCTTCAACGACAGGGGGTACACTGAAGCTTTCTTT.

The rearrangement uses TRBV10-3 and TRBJ1-6; 12 bases align to TRBD1. V shed 6 bases and J 5 bases; nucleotides not matched to a gene: 5. Looked up from germline, CDR1 is ENHRY and CDR2 is SYGVKD. The CDR3 covers 16 residues. The CDR3 sequence is CAIRPGQGADNSPLHF. The DNA of the CDR3 is TGTGCCATCAGGCCGGGACAGGGGGCGGATAATTCACCCCTCCACTTT.

V is TRBV19 and J is TRBJ2-7, with 7 bases that match TRBD1. The CDR3 sequence is 15 residues long. Germline V gives CDR1 LNHDA, CDR2 SQIVND (reference sequence). The V segment lost 5 bases and the J segment 0 bases; nucleotides outside the gene matches: 7. CDR3 sequence: CASSPRTGSSYEQYF. The CDR3 nucleotides read TGTGCCAGTAGTCCCCGGACAGGCTCCTCCTACGAGCAGTACTTC.

CDR3 protein: CASSEGTHPTQETQYF. The CDR3 bases are TGTGCCAGCAGTGAGGGGACTCACCCAACACAAGAGACCCAGTACTTC. The chain links TRBV6-1 to TRBJ2-5, with a possible D match to TRBD2 (6 bases). The CDR3 covers 16 residues. Germline values: CDR1 MNHNS, CDR2 SASEGT. Trimming removed 3 bases at V and 2 bases at J, with 16 bases between.

The rearrangement joins TRBV6-6 to TRBJ1-3; D unclear. The CDR3 has 16 amino acids. CDR1 is MNHNY, CDR2 SVGAGI, per germline (reference sequence). Trimming stripped 0 bases from V and 4 bases from J, with 13 bases between. CDR3 nucleotides: TGTGCCAGCAGTTACTCCACGGGATTGGACGGAAACACCATATATTTT. Translation gives CASSYSTGLDGNTIYF.

This chain connects TRBV19 to TRBJ2-3; D is tentatively TRBD1 or TRBD2 (5 bases each). Trimming took 5 bases from V and 5 from J, leaving 17 bases between them. This CDR3 contains 15 residues. Germline CDR1 and CDR2: LNHDA and SQIVND (reference sequence). The CDR3 loop is CASSPRDGGEDTQYF. The CDR3 DNA reads TGTGCCAGTAGTCCCCGGGACGGAGGCGAAGATACGCAGTATTTT. The full variable domain, completed using reference TRBV19 and TRBJ2-3, is DGGITQSPKYLFRKEGQNVTLSCEQNLNHDAMYWYRQDPGQGLRLIYYSQIVNDFQKGDIAEGYSVSREKKESFPLTVTSAQKNPTAFYLCASSPRDGGEDTQYFGPGTRLTVL.

The chain links TRBV9 to TRBJ2-2, with 12 bases lining up with TRBD2. Germline V gene lookup returns CDR1 SGDLS and CDR2 YYNGEE. CDR3 length: 15 amino acids. Unmatched junction bases numbered 5, after V lost 4 bases and J lost 7 bases. CDR3 amino acids: CASSSSGGAHGELFF. The CDR3 DNA follows: TGTGCCAGCAGCTCTAGCGGGGGGGCGCACGGGGAGCTGTTTTTT.

V and J are TRBV5-4 and TRBJ2-7, with D possibly matching TRBD1 (6 bases). V was trimmed by 4 bases and J by 0 bases, leaving 20 bases between them. The CDR3 runs 17 residues. Germline CDR1 SGHNT, CDR2 YYREEE (reference sequence). The CDR3 reads CASSRPSPTGNSYEQYF. The CDR3 DNA sequence: TGTGCCAGCAGCCGACCTAGTCCCACAGGGAACTCCTACGAGCAGTACTTC.

The genes are TRBV18 and TRBJ1-1; D is unclear. The V end was cut by 3 bases, the J end by 5 bases, with 19 bases between. The CDR3 loop spans 16 amino acids. From germline, CDR1 is KGHSH and CDR2 LQKENI. In DNA, the CDR3 is TGTGCCAGCTCACCCCAGGAAAACCATATGGGGACTGAAGCTTTCTTT. It specifies CASSPQENHMGTEAFF.

The chain is built from TRBV7-7 and TRBJ2-2; TRBD1 or TRBD2 may be the D gene (5 bases each). CDR3 length: 14 residues. The V end lost 4 bases, the J end lost 1 base, and 7 bases lay between the germline ends. Germline V lookup: CDR1 SSHAT, CDR2 FNYEAQ (reference sequence). CDR3 in amino acids: CASSWDGNTGELFF. The CDR3 DNA follows: TGTGCCAGCAGCTGGGACGGGAACACCGGGGAGCTGTTTTTT.

A remark on this clone: The same CDR3 also results from other DNA sequences found in this sample. The V gene is TRBV19, the J gene TRBJ1-2, with D possibly matching TRBD1 (6 bases). The V end was cut by 6 bases, the J end by 4 bases, with 15 bases between. The length of the CDR3 is 14 residues. Germline assignment: CDR1 LNHDA and CDR2 SQIVND (reference sequence). The CDR3 here is CASRQGGGGYGYTF. In DNA, the CDR3 is TGTGCCAGTAGGCAAGGCGGGGGCGGCTATGGCTACACCTTC.

This clone has only a few counts. V gene TRBV7-9 combines with J gene TRBJ2-7, with TRBD2 matching over 8 bases. The CDR3 loop spans 14 amino acids. The ends lost 7 bases at V and 2 bases at J; junction bases unmatched: 7. CDR1 SEHNR and CDR2 FQNEAQ come from the germline V gene (reference sequence). CDR3 amino acids: CASTEAGVTYEQYF. In DNA form, the CDR3 reads TGTGCCAGCACCGAAGCGGGGGTCACCTACGAGCAGTACTTC.

In its sample, this clone is medium-sized. The CDR3 nucleotides are TGTGCCAGCTCCCCGGATGAGACAGGGAACTATGGCTACACCTTC. Protein product: CASSPDETGNYGYTF. This chain joins TRBV18 and TRBJ1-2; 7 bases align to TRBD1. This CDR3 has 15 amino acids. Trimming removed 6 bases from V and 2 bases from J; junction bases left unmatched: 9. Germline V gives CDR1 KGHSH, CDR2 LQKENI.

The chain is built from TRBV7-9 and TRBJ2-7; D call uncertain. There are 16 residues in the CDR3. Germline V CDR1 and CDR2: SEHNR, FQNEAQ (reference sequence). The V and J ends lost 3 bases and 1 base respectively, with 16 bases between them. The CDR3 nucleotides read TGTGCCAGCAGCTTTGTGGGTGGACGGAATTCCTACGAGCAGTACTTC. It codes for CASSFVGGRNSYEQYF.

This sequence joins TRBV4-2 and TRBJ2-2; D not certain. Per germline, CDR1 LGHNA and CDR2 YNFKEQ. Between the trimmed V and J ends, which lost 5 bases and 2 bases, there was a span of 9 bases. The CDR3 extends over 14 amino acids. The CDR3 loop reads CASSLRGNTGELFF. DNA for the CDR3: TGTGCCAGCAGCTTGAGAGGTAACACCGGGGAGCTGTTTTTT.

CDR3 sequence reads: CASSVDQDTQYF. As DNA, the CDR3 is TGTGCCAGCAGCGTAGATCAAGATACGCAGTATTTT. The chain recombines TRBV9 with TRBJ2-3; D is undetermined. The V gene's germline CDR1 is SGDLS and CDR2 YYNGEE. CDR3 length: 12 residues. Trimming removed 0 bases from V and 5 bases from J, with 4 bases in between.

This sequence joins TRBV16 and TRBJ2-4, with TRBD2 as a possible D gene (6 bases). The CDR3 spans 14 residues. Germline V gene data show CDR1 as KGHSY and CDR2 as FQNENV. The germline V and J ends were trimmed by 6 bases and 3 bases, with 12 bases remaining between them. CDR3 residues: CASSPPEGKNIQYF. The CDR3 region has the DNA TGTGCCAGCAGTCCCCCGGAGGGCAAAAACATTCAGTACTTC.

This clone came up a few times. The chain recombines TRBV5-1 with TRBJ1-5; 9 bases map to TRBD1. In germline, CDR1 is SGHRS, CDR2 YFSETQ. The V gene end was trimmed by 2 bases and the J gene end by 5 bases; junction bases not matched to a gene: 5. This CDR3 comprises 15 residues. Here the CDR3 DNA reads TGCGCCAGCAGCTTAGGGGACAGGGAGGATCAGCCCCAGCATTTT. Encoded protein: CASSLGDREDQPQHF.

The chain employs TRBV5-4 and TRBJ1-1, with 12 bases aligning to TRBD1. J gave up 0 bases and V 4 bases, and 7 bases lay outside the gene matches. The CDR3 loop spans 17 amino acids. Germline loops: CDR1 SGHNT, CDR2 YYREEE (reference sequence). The chain's CDR3 is CASSRPGQGAMNTEAFF. The DNA of the CDR3 is TGTGCCAGCAGCAGACCGGGACAGGGGGCGATGAACACTGAAGCTTTCTTT.